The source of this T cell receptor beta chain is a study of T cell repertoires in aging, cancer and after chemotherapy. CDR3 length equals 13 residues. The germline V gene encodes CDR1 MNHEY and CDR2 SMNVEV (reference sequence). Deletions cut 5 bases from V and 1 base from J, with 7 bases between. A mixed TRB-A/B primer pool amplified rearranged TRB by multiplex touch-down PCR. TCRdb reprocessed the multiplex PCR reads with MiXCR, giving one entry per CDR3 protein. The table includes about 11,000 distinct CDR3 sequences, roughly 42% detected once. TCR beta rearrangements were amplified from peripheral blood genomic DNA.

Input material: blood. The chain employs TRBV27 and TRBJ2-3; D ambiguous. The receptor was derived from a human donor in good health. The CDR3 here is CASSGQGTDTQYF. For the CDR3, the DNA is TGTGCCAGCAGTGGTCAGGGCACAGATACGCAGTATTTT.